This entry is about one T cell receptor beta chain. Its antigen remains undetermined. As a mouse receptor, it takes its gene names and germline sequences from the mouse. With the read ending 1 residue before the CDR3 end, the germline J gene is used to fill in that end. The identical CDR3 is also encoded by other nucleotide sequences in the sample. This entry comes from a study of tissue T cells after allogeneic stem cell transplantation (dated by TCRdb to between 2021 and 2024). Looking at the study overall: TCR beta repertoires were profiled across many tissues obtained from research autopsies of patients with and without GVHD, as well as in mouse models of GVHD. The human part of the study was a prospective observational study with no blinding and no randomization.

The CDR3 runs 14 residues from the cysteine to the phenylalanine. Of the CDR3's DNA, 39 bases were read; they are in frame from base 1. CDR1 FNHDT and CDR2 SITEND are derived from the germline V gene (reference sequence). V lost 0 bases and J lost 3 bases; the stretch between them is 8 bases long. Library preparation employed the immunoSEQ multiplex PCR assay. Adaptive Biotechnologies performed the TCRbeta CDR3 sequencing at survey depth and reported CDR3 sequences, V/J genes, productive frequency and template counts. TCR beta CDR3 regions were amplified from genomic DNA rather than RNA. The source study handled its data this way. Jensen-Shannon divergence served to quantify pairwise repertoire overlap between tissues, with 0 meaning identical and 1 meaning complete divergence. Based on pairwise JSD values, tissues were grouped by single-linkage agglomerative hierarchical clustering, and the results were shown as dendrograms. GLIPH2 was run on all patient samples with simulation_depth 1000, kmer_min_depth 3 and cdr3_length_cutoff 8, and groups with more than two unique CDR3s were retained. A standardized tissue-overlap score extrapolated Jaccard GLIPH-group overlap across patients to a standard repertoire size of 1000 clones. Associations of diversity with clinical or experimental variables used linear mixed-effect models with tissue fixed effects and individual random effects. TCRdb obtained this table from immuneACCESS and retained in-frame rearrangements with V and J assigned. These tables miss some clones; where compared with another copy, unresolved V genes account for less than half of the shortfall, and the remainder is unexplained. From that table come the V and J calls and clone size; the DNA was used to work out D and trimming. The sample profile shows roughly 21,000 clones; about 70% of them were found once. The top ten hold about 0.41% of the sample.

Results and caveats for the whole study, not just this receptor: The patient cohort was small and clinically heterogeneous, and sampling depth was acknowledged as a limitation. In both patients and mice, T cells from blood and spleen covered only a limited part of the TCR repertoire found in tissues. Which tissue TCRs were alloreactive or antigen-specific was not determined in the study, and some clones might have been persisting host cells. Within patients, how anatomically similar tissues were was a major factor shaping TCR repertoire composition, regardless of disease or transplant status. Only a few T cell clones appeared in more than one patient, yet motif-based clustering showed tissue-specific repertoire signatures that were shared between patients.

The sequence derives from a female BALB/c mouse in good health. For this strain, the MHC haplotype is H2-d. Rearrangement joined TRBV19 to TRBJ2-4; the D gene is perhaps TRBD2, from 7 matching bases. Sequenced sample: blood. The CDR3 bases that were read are TGTGCCAGCAGTATAGAGGGGGGCCAAAACACCTTGTAC. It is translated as CASSIEGGQNTLY. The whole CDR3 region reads CASSIEGGQNTLYF.